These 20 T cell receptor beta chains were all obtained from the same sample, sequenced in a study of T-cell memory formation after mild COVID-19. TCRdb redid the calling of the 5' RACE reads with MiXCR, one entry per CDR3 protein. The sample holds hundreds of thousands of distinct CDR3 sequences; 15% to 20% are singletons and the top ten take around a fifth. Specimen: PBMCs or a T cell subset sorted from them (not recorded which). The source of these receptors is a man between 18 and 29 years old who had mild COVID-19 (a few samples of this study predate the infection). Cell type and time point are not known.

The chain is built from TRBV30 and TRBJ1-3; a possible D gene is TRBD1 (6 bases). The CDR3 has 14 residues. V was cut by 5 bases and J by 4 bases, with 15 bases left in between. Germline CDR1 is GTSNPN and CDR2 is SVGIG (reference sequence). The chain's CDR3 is CAWAGGQFGNTIYF. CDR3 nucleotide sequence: TGTGCCTGGGCCGGAGGACAGTTCGGAAACACCATATATTTT. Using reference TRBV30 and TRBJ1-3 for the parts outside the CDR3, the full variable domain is SQTIHQWPATLVQPVGSPLSLECTVEGTSNPNLYWYRQAAGRGLQLLFYSVGIGQISSEVPQNLSASRPQDRQFILSSKKLLLSDSGFYLCAWAGGQFGNTIYFGEGSWLTVV.

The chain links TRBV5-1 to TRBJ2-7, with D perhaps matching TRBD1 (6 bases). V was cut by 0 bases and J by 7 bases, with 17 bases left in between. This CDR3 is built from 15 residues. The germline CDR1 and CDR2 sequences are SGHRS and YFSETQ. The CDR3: CASSLGDRTVEEQYF. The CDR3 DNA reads TGCGCCAGCAGCTTGGGGGACCGGACAGTAGAAGAGCAGTACTTC.

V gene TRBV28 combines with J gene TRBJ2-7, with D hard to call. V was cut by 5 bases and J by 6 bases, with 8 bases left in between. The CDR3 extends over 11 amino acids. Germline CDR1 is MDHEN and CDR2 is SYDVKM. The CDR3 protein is CASSTRSEQYV. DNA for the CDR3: TGTGCCAGCAGTACCAGGAGCGAGCAGTACGTC.

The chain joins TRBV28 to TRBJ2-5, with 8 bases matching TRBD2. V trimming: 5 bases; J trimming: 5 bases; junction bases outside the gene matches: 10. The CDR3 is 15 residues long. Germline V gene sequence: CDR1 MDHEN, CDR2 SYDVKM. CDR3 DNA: TGTGCCAGCAGTATCCGGGGGGGCGCGCAGGAGACCCAGTACTTC. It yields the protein CASSIRGGAQETQYF. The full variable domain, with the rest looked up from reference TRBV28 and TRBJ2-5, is DVKVTQSSRYLVKRTGEKVFLECVQDMDHENMFWYRQDPGLGLRLIYFSYDVKMKEKGDIPEGYSVSREKKERFSLILESASTNQTSMYLCASSIRGGAQETQYFGPGTRLLVL.

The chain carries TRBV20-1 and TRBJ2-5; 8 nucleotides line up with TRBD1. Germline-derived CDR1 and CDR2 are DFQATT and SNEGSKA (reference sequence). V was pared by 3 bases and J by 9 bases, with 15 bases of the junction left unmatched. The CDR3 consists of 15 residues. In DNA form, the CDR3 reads TGCAGTGCTAGTCTCAGGGGGCGCAGGGGGGATGCCCAGTACTTC. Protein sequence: CSASLRGRRGDAQYF.

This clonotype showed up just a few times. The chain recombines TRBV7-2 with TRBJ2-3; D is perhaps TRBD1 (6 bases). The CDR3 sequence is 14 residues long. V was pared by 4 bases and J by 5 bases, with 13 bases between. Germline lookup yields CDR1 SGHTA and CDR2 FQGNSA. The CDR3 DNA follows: TGTGCCAGCAGCTACAACGGACAGTTAGATACGCAGTATTTT. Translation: CASSYNGQLDTQYF. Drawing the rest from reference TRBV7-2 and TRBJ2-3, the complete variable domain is GAGVSQSPSNKVTEKGKDVELRCDPISGHTALYWYRQSLGQGLEFLIYFQGNSAPDKSGLPSDRFSAERTGGSVSTLTIQRTQQEDSAVYLCASSYNGQLDTQYFGPGTRLTVL.

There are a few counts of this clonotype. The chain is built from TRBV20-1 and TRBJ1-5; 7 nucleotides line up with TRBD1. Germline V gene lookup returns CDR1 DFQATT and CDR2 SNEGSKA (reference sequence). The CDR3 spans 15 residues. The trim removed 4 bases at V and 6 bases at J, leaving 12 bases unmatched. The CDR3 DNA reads TGCAGTGCTACCCAGACAGGGAGTTATACTCAGCCCCAGCATTTT. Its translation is CSATQTGSYTQPQHF.

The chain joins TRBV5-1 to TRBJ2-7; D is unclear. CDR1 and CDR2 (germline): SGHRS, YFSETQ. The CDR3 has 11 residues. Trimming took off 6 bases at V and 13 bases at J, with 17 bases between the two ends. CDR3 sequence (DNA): TGCGCCAGCACCACCCGGCAGGTGCAATACGTC. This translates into CASTTRQVQYV.

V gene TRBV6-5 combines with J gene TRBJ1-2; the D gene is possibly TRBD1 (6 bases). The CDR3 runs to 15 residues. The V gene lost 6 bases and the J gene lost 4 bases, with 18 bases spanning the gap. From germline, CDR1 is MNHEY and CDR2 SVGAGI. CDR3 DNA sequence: TGTGCCAGCAGCCGACCCGGTCGGGACATCTATGGCTACACCTTC. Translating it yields CASSRPGRDIYGYTF.

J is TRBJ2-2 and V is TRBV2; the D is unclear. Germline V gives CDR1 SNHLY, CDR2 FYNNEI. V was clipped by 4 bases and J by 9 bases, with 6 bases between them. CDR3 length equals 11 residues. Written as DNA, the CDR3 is TGTGCCAGCAGTGGTTATAGGGAGCTGTTTTTT. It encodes CASSGYRELFF.

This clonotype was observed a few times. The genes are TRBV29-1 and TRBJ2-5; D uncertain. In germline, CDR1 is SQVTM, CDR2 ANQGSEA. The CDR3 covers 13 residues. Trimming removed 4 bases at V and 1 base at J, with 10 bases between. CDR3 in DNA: TGCAGCGTTGTTATGCAGTTCCAAGAGACCCAGTACTTC. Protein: CSVVMQFQETQYF.

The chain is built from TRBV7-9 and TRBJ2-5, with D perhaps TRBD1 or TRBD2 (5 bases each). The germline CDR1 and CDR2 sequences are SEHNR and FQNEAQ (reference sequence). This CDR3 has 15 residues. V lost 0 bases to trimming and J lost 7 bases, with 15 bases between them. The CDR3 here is CASSLAGAGTGTQYF. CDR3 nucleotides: TGTGCCAGCAGCTTAGCAGGAGCAGGGACCGGGACCCAGTACTTC.

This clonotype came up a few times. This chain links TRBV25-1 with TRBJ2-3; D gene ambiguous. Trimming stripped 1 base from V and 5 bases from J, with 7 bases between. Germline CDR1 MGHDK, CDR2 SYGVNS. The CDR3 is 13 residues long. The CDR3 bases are TGTGCCAGCAGTGAATTTGCAGGAGATACGCAGTATTTT. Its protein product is CASSEFAGDTQYF.

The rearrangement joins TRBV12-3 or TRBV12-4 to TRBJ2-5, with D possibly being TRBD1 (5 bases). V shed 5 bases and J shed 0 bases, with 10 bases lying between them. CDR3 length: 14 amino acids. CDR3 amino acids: CASSVSGYQETQYF. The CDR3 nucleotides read TGTGCCAGCAGTGTCTCAGGGTACCAAGAGACCCAGTACTTC.

The CDR3 reads CASSLRQINYGYTF. The CDR3 DNA is TGTGCCAGCAGTCTCCGACAGATTAACTATGGCTACACCTTC. This chain connects TRBV6-6 to TRBJ1-2; the D gene is possibly TRBD1 (5 bases). Trimming stripped 5 bases from V and 1 base from J, with 11 bases between. This CDR3 has 14 amino acids. CDR1 is MNHNY and CDR2 is SVGAGI in the germline V gene (reference sequence).

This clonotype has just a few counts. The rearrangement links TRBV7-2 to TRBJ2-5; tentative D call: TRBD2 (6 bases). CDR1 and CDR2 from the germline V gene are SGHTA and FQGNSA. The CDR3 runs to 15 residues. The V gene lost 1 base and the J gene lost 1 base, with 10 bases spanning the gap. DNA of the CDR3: TGTGCCAGCAGCTTAGACCAGGGAGGCCAAGAGACCCAGTACTTC. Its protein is CASSLDQGGQETQYF.

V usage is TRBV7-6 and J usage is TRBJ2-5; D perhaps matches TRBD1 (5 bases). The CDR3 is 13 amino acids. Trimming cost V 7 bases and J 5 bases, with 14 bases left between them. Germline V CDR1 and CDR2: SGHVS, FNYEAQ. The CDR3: CASTPGLGETQYF. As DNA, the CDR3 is TGTGCCAGCACCCCAGGGCTAGGCGAGACCCAGTACTTC.

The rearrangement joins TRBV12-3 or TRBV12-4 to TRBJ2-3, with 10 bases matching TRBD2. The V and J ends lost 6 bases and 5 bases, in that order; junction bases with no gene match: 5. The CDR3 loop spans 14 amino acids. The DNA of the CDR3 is TGTGCCAGCAGGAGAAGCGGGGGGGAAGATACGCAGTATTTT. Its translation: CASRRSGGEDTQYF.

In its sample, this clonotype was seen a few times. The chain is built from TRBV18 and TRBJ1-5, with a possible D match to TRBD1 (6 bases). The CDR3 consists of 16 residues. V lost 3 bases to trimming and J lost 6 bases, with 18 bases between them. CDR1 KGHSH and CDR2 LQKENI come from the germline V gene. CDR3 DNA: TGTGCCAGCTCACCGCCAAGGACAGAGAGGGGTCAGCCCCAGCATTTT. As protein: CASSPPRTERGQPQHF.

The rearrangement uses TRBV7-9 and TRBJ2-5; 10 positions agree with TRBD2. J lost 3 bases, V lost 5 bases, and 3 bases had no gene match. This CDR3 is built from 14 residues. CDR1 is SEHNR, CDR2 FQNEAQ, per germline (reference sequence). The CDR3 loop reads CASSHGLAEETQYF. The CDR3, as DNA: TGTGCCAGCAGCCATGGACTAGCGGAAGAGACCCAGTACTTC.